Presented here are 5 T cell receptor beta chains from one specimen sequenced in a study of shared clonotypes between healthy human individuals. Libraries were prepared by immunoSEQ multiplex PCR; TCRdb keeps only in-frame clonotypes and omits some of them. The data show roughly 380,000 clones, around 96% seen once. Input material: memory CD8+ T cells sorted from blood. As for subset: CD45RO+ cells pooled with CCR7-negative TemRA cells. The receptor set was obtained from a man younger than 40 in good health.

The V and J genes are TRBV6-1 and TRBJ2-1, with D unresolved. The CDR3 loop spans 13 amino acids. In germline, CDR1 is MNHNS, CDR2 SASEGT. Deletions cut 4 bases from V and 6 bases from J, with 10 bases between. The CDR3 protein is CASSGSVGNEQFF. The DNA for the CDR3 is TGTGCCAGCAGTGGATCTGTCGGCAATGAGCAGTTCTTC.

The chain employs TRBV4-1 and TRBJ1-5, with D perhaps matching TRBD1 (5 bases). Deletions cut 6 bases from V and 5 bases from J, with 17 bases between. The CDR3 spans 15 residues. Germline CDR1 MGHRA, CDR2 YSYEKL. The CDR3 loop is CASSHNQGPDQPQHF. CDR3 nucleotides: TGCGCCAGCAGTCATAATCAGGGTCCCGATCAGCCCCAGCATTTT.

CDR3 nucleotides: TGTGCCAGCAGCTTCTGGGGGGGACACCAAGAGACCCAGTACTTC. Protein product: CASSFWGGHQETQYF. This rearrangement joins TRBV11-3 to TRBJ2-5, with 7 bases fitting TRBD2. V gave up 3 bases and J gave up 0 bases; unmatched junction bases: 4. The CDR3 runs to 15 residues. Germline V gene data show CDR1 as SGHNT and CDR2 as YENEEA.

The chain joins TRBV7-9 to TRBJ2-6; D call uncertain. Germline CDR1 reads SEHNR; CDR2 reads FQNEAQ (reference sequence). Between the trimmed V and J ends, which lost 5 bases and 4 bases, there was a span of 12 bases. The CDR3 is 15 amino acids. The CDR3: CASSPSYPGANVLTF. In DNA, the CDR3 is TGTGCCAGCAGCCCATCCTATCCCGGGGCCAACGTCCTGACTTTC.

The CDR3 nucleotides are TGTGCCAGCAGTGCTCCAGGGCGGGCAAGAAATGAGCAGTTCTTC. This translates into CASSAPGRARNEQFF. The rearrangement joins TRBV6-1 to TRBJ2-1; D may correspond to TRBD1 or TRBD2 (5 bases each). Trimming stripped 4 bases from V and 7 bases from J, with 17 bases between. CDR3 length: 15 residues. Germline values: CDR1 MNHNS, CDR2 SASEGT.